These 2 T cell receptor beta chains came from one sample sequenced in a study of CD8 T cells in Susac syndrome (dated by TCRdb to the late 2010s). Libraries were constructed by the immunoSEQ multiplex PCR assay. RNA was extracted with the RNeasy kit and roughly 0.45 to 1 ug was reverse transcribed using random hexamers. TCRdb passed the public sequencing reads through fastp at Q25 and MiXCR, retaining productive beta sequences. Every entry covers one CDR3 protein and lists the most common genes and DNA from its rows. The sample has tens of thousands of distinct CDR3 sequences on record, roughly 94% of them singletons. Around 0.33% of the sample rests with the top ten. The specimen sequenced was CD4+ T cells from PBMCs. These receptors were taken from a human donor with Susac syndrome.

The chain is built from TRBV20-1 and TRBJ1-6; D remains unclear. Trimming left V 6 bases short and J 8 bases short, with 14 bases between. Germline V lookup: CDR1 DFQATT, CDR2 SNEGSKA (reference sequence). The CDR3 has 13 residues. The CDR3 spells CSALTRNYSPLHF. For the CDR3, the DNA is TGCAGTGCCCTGACACGGAACTATTCACCCCTCCACTTT.

The J gene is TRBJ2-3, the V gene TRBV18; 13 bases line up with TRBD2. Germline CDR1 and CDR2: KGHSH and LQKENI. CDR3 length: 15 residues. With V trimmed by 6 bases and J by 5 bases, 5 bases remained unmatched. CDR3 bases: TGTGCCAGCTCTCGGACTAGCGGGGGTCGAGATACGCAGTATTTT. It specifies CASSRTSGGRDTQYF.